This TCR beta chain was documented in a study of blood T cell repertoires in COVID-19. Looking at the study overall: Material from acute and convalescent COVID-19 was sourced from the United States, Italy and Spain. PBMCs, B-cell-depleted T cells, or T cells were the source of the cDNA or gDNA that made up the material.

Assay used: immunoSEQ multiplex PCR; TCRdb lists only in-frame clones, some missing. The sample contains roughly 230,000 clones, about 83% of which appear only once. The CDR3 has 13 amino acids. V was cut by 2 bases and J by 6 bases, with 8 bases left in between. The clonotype originates from a woman in her fifties or sixties with acute or convalescent COVID-19. This chain connects TRBV12-3 or TRBV12-4 to TRBJ1-5; D is ambiguous. Sample: peripheral blood. DNA of the CDR3: TGTGCCAGCAGTTTACTAAGAGGTCAGCCCCAGCATTTT. This sequence encodes CASSLLRGQPQHF.